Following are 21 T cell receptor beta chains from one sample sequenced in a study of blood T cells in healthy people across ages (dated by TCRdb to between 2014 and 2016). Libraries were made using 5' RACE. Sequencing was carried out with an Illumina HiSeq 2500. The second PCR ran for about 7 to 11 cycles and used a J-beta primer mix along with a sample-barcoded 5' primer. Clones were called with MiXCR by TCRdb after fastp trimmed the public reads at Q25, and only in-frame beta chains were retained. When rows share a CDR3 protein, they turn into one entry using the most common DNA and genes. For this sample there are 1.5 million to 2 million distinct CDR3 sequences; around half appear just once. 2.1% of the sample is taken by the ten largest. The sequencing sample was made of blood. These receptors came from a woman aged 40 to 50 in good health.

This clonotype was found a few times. The CDR3 sequence: CATSDSDRGPTDTQYF. The CDR3 bases are TGTGCCACCAGTGATTCGGACAGGGGCCCCACAGATACGCAGTATTTT. The chain employs TRBV24-1 and TRBJ2-3, with 9 bases that match TRBD1. The J segment lost 2 bases and the V segment lost 2 bases, leaving 4 bases of the junction unmatched. From germline, CDR1 is KGHDR and CDR2 SFDVKD. The CDR3 covers 16 residues.

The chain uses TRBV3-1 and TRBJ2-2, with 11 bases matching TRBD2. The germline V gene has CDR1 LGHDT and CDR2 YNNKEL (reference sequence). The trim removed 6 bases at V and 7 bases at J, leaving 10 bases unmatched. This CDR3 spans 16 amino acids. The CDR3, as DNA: TGTGCCAGCAGACCGAGACTAGCGGGGAGGGTCGGGGAGCTGTTTTTT. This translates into CASRPRLAGRVGELFF.

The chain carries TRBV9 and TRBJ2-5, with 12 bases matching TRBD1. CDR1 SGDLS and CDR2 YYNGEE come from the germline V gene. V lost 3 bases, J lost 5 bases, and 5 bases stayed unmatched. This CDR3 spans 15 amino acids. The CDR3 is CASSARDRGLETQYF. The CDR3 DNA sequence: TGTGCCAGCAGCGCCCGGGACAGGGGGCTTGAGACCCAGTACTTC.

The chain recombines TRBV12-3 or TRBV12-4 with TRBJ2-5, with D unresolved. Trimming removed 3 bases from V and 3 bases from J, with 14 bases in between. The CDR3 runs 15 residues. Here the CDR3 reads CASSFGTAGKETQYF. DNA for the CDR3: TGTGCCAGCAGTTTTGGTACAGCCGGAAAAGAGACCCAGTACTTC.

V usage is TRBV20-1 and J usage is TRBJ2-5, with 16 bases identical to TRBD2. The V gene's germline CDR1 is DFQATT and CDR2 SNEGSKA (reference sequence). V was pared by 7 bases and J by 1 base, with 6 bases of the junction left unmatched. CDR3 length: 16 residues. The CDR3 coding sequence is TGCAGTGTCCCCGGGACTAGCGGGGGGGGCCAAGAGACCCAGTACTTC. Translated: CSVPGTSGGGQETQYF.

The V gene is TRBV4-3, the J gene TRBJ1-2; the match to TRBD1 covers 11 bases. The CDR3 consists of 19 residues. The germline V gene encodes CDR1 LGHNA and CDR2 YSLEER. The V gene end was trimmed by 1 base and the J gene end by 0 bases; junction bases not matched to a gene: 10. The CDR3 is CASSQVLWTGGSSNYGYTF. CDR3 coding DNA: TGCGCCAGCAGCCAAGTCTTGTGGACAGGGGGCTCCTCTAACTATGGCTACACCTTC.

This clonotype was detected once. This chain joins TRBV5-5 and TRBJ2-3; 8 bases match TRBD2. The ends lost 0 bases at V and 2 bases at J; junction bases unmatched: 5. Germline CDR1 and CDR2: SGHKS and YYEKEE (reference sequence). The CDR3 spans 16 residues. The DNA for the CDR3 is TGTGCCAGCAGCTTGGACCGGGGGGGAAACACAGATACGCAGTATTTT. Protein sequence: CASSLDRGGNTDTQYF.

The CDR3 is CASRPAGQNYNEQYF. The CDR3 DNA follows: TGTGCCAGCCGCCCGGCGGGACAGAACTACAATGAGCAGTACTTC. V gene TRBV6-2 or TRBV6-3 combines with J gene TRBJ2-1; D is perhaps TRBD1 (7 bases). The better agreement between TRBJ2-7 and the DNA end casts doubt on the J call. The CDR3 length is 15 residues. Germline V CDR1 and CDR2: MNHEY, SVGEGT.

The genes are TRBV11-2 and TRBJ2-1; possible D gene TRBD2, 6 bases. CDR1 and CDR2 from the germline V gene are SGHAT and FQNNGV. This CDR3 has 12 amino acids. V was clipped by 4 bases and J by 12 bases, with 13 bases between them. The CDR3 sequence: CASSSRDSRQFF. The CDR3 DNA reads TGTGCCAGCAGCTCCCGGGACTCCCGGCAGTTCTTC.

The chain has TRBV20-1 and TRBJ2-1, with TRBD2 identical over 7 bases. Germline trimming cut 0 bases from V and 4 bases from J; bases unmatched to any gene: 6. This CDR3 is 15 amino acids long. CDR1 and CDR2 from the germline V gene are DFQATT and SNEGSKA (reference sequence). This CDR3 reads CSARDSSGGYNEQFF. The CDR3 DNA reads TGCAGTGCTAGAGATTCTAGCGGAGGATACAATGAGCAGTTCTTC.

CDR3 DNA sequence: TGTGCCAGCAGCTTAGGCCGGGGGCTGATTGTAGCGAACTATGGCTACACCTTC. It codes for CASSLGRGLIVANYGYTF. The chain recombines TRBV7-2 with TRBJ1-2; TRBD1 is a possible D gene (6 bases). Germline CDR1 is SGHTA and CDR2 is FQGNSA. V dropped 1 base and J dropped 2 bases, with 20 bases sitting between them. The CDR3 consists of 18 residues.

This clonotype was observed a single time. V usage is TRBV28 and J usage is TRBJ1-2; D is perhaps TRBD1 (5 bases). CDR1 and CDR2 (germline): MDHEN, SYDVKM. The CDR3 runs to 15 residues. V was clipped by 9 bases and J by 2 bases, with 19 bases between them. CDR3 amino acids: CASYDSARINYGYTF. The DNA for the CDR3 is TGTGCCAGTTACGACAGTGCAAGGATAAACTATGGCTACACCTTC.

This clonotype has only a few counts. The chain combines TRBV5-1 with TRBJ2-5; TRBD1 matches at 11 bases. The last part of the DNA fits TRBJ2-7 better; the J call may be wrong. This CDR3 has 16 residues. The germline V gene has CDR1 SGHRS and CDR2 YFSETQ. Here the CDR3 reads CASSHAPGQGDSEQYF. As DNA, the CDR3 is TGCGCCAGCAGTCACGCACCGGGACAGGGGGATAGCGAGCAGTACTTC.

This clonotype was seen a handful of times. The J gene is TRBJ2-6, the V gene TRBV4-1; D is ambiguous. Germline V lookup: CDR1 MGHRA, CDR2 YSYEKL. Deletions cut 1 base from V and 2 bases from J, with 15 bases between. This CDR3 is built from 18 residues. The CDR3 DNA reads TGCGCCAGCAGCCAAGGGGCAGGACCCGCACCTGGGGCCAACGTCCTGACTTTC. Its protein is CASSQGAGPAPGANVLTF.

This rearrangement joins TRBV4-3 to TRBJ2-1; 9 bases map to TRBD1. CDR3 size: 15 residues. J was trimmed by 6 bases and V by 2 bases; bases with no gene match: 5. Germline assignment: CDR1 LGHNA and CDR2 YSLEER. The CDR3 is CASSQYGTGFNEQFF. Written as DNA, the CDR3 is TGCGCCAGCAGCCAATATGGGACAGGGTTCAATGAGCAGTTCTTC.

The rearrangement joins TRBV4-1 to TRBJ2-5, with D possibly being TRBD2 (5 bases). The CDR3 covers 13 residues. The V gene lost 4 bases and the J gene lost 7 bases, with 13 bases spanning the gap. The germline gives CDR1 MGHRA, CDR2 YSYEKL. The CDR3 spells CASSPVEGGTQYF. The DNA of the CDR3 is TGCGCCAGCAGCCCAGTCGAGGGTGGGACCCAGTACTTC.

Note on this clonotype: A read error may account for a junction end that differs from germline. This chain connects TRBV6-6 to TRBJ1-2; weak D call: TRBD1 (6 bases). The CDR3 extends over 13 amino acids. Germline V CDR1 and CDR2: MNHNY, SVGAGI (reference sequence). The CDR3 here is CASSSPGETGHTF. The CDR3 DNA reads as TGTGCCAGCAGTTCCCCAGGGGAAACTGGCCACACCTTC.

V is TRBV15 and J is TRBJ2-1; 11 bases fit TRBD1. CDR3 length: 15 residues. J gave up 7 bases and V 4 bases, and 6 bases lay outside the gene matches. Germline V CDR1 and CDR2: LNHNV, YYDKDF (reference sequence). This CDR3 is CATSTSGTGGNEQFF. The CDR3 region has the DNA TGTGCCACCAGCACCTCTGGGACAGGGGGGAATGAGCAGTTCTTC.

The CDR3 spells CSARGLGGNNEKLFF. The CDR3 nucleotides are TGCAGTGCTAGAGGTCTGGGGGGAAATAATGAAAAACTGTTTTTT. This chain connects TRBV20-1 to TRBJ1-4; possibly TRBD1 for D (5 bases). V lost 1 base and J 4 bases, leaving 13 bases between the germline ends. Germline V lookup: CDR1 DFQATT, CDR2 SNEGSKA (reference sequence). CDR3 length equals 15 residues.

CDR3 DNA sequence: TGTGCCAGCAGTCACCAGGGGGCGGAGGGCACTGAAGCTTTCTTT. Translation gives CASSHQGAEGTEAFF. The J gene is TRBJ1-1, the V gene TRBV5-5; 8 bases agree with TRBD1. Trimming removed 5 bases from V and 4 bases from J; junction bases left unmatched: 10. Germline V lookup: CDR1 SGHKS, CDR2 YYEKEE (reference sequence). The CDR3 extends over 15 amino acids.

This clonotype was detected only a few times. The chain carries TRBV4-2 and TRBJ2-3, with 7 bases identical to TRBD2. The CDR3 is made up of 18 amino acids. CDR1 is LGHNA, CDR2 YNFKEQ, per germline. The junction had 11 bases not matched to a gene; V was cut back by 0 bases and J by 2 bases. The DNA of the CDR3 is TGTGCCAGCAGCCAAGAAATCGCGATAGCGGGTTACACAGATACGCAGTATTTT. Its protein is CASSQEIAIAGYTDTQYF.